The sequence of this T cell receptor (beta chain) was determined in a study of cytomegalovirus exposure and HLA in healthy donors. Study-wide results and caveats: It was assumed in the presence/absence analyses that sequencing depth was roughly uniform across donors.

Concerning this clone: Its antigen is as yet unknown.

60 Vbeta and 13 Jbeta primers were used in PCR. Libraries were prepared by immunoSEQ multiplex PCR; TCRdb keeps only in-frame clonotypes and omits some of them. Among about 130,000 clones listed, roughly 70% were seen once. The receptor comes from a man in his thirties or forties in good health and CMV-seronegative. Input material: PBMCs.

The CDR3 is CAWSETGPGEKLFF. In DNA, the CDR3 is TGTGCCTGGAGTGAGACAGGGCCCGGGGAAAAACTGTTTTTT. The chain combines TRBV30 with TRBJ1-4; 7 bases align to TRBD1. This CDR3 is 14 amino acids long. Unmatched junction bases numbered 7, after V lost 1 base and J lost 8 bases. Germline V lookup: CDR1 GTSNPN, CDR2 SVGIG (reference sequence).